One and the same sample provided the 12 T cell receptor beta chains below, sequenced in a study of PD-L1 blockade in urothelial cancer. The data were produced by immunoSEQ multiplex PCR, yet TCRdb's version contains in-frame clones alone and is incomplete. The sample lists 1,500 to 2,000 clones, around 35% occurring once. The sequenced sample was tumor tissue, obtained before atezolizumab (anti-PD-L1) treatment. Receptors were obtained from a man aged 55 to 70 with urothelial cancer.

In DNA form, the CDR3 reads TGTGCCTGGAGTGGGGATGAAACAGGGGCTAACACTGAAGCTTTCTTT. This gives the protein CAWSGDETGANTEAFF. The chain is built from TRBV30 and TRBJ1-1; 7 nucleotides line up with TRBD1. Losses at the gene ends were 1 base for V and 2 bases for J; bases not matched to a gene: 10. The CDR3 is 16 amino acids. The germline V gene has CDR1 GTSNPN and CDR2 SVGIG (reference sequence).

This clone was found once. The J gene is TRBJ1-4, the V gene TRBV15, with 7 bases fitting TRBD1. Germline CDR1 reads LNHNV; CDR2 reads YYDKDF (reference sequence). Trimming at V came to 2 bases and at J to 7 bases, leaving 13 bases not matched to a gene. The CDR3 has 17 residues. The CDR3 DNA is TGTGCCACCAGCAGACAGGGGGAACTACGGGAAGGTGAAAAACTGTTTTTT. Translated: CATSRQGELREGEKLFF.

By sample share, this clone is medium-sized. The CDR3: CASSVAPTNYEQYF. The DNA for the CDR3 is TGTGCCAGCAGCGTAGCCCCCACGAACTACGAGCAGTACTTC. V and J are TRBV9 and TRBJ2-7; no firm D call. The V gene lost 0 bases and the J gene lost 3 bases, with 10 bases spanning the gap. CDR1 and CDR2 (germline): SGDLS, YYNGEE. The CDR3 extends over 14 amino acids.

This clone showed up just a few times. The chain couples TRBV9 to TRBJ2-3; TRBD2 agrees at 8 bases. Germline CDR1 and CDR2: SGDLS and YYNGEE. The CDR3 totals 15 residues. V was pared by 6 bases and J by 0 bases, with 6 bases of the junction left unmatched. CDR3: CASTVSGASTDTQYF. CDR3 nucleotide sequence: TGTGCCAGCACCGTTAGCGGGGCTAGCACAGATACGCAGTATTTT.

V gene TRBV6-8 combines with J gene TRBJ1-2; 11 positions agree with TRBD1. J gave up 4 bases and V 2 bases, and 9 bases lay outside the gene matches. The CDR3 spans 17 residues. The V gene's germline CDR1 is MNHGY and CDR2 SAAAGT. The CDR3 is CASSYPSDRGLSYGYTF. The CDR3 DNA is TGTGCCAGCAGTTACCCCTCGGACAGGGGGCTTTCCTATGGCTACACCTTC.

V and J are TRBV19 and TRBJ2-7; 8 bases map to TRBD2. Trimming took 5 bases from V and 6 from J; bases not matched to a gene: 6. Germline V gene lookup returns CDR1 LNHDA and CDR2 SQIVND (reference sequence). CDR3 length equals 13 residues. The CDR3 spells CASSVPGGAEQYF. CDR3 nucleotides: TGTGCCAGTAGTGTCCCGGGGGGGGCCGAGCAGTACTTC.

This chain uses TRBV6-8 with TRBJ1-2; no definite D call. The CDR3 length is 13 residues. Germline lookup yields CDR1 MNHGY and CDR2 SAAAGT. The germline V and J ends were trimmed by 2 bases and 6 bases, with 10 bases remaining between them. As DNA, the CDR3 is TGTGCCAGCAGTTACCCGCCCAAGGATGGCTACACCTTC. It codes for CASSYPPKDGYTF.

This clone was detected a few times. The V call is TRBV6-8, the J call TRBJ2-1; D ambiguous. CDR1 MNHGY and CDR2 SAAAGT come from the germline V gene. The CDR3 covers 14 residues. V lost 10 bases and J 10 bases, leaving 23 bases between the germline ends. CDR3 nucleotides: TGTGCCACCCAATCCGAGGACGGTCCACGCGAGCAGTTCTTC. Its protein is CATQSEDGPREQFF.

This CDR3 reads CASSLKGTGNSNQPQHF. The CDR3, as DNA: TGTGCCAGCTCACTCAAAGGGACAGGGAATAGCAATCAGCCCCAGCATTTT. The chain combines TRBV18 with TRBJ1-5, with 9 positions matching TRBD1. With V trimmed by 4 bases and J by 0 bases, 7 bases remained unmatched. Germline CDR1 KGHSH, CDR2 LQKENI. The CDR3 spans 17 residues.

This clone occurred a few times. V gene TRBV11-3 combines with J gene TRBJ1-2, with a possible D match to TRBD1 (5 bases). The V end was cut by 5 bases, the J end by 8 bases, with 18 bases between. Germline V gene data show CDR1 as SGHNT and CDR2 as YENEEA. The CDR3 runs 14 residues. The CDR3 spells CASSHPGRGRGYTF. The CDR3 DNA follows: TGTGCCAGCAGCCATCCGGGGAGGGGCCGGGGCTACACCTTC.

This clone was found a few times. This rearrangement joins TRBV4-1 to TRBJ1-3, with unresolved D. CDR1 and CDR2 from the germline V gene are MGHRA and YSYEKL. Trimming shortened V by 1 base and J by 2 bases, and 6 bases separated the two germline ends. The CDR3 extends over 14 amino acids. The CDR3 sequence is CASSQVGAGNTIYF. The CDR3 DNA reads as TGCGCCAGCAGCCAAGTGGGAGCTGGAAACACCATATATTTT.

This chain joins TRBV14 and TRBJ1-1; unclear D gene. The V end was cut by 4 bases, the J end by 5 bases, with 11 bases between. The CDR3 extends over 13 amino acids. Germline V lookup: CDR1 SGHDN, CDR2 FVKESK. DNA for the CDR3: TGTGCCAGCAGCCGTGAAGGGAGGACTGAAGCTTTCTTT. This encodes CASSREGRTEAFF.